Listed below are T cell receptor beta chains from one sample, sequenced in a study of cytomegalovirus exposure and HLA in healthy donors. The protocol was immunoSEQ multiplex PCR, while the TCRdb copy is restricted to in-frame clones and leaves out a portion. The sample holds some 120,000 clones; 60% to 85% are singletons and the top ten take 1.9%. The specimen sequenced was PBMCs. The source is a man aged 50-59 years in good health and CMV-seronegative. CDR3s include the opening cysteine and the closing phenylalanine or tryptophan. The order of the fields is CDR3 protein, CDR3 DNA, V gene, clone size, J gene, CDR3 length, D gene. The D gene is left open where the match is weak. Clone size is not always given. Where it is, it says once, few, many or a class for expanded clones.

CDR3aa: CASSPSSVYEQYF
CDR3nt: TGTGCCAGCTCACCTTCTTCAGTCTACGAGCAGTACTTC
v_gene: TRBV18
abundance: few
j_gene: TRBJ2-7
len: 13
d_gene: NA

CDR3aa: CASSLGDRRYNEQFF
CDR3nt: TGTGCCAGCAGCTTAGGGGACAGGAGATACAATGAGCAGTTCTTC
v_gene: TRBV11-2
abundance: many
j_gene: TRBJ2-1
len: 15
d_gene: TRBD1

CDR3aa: CASSINGAAFSNQPQHF
CDR3nt: TGTGCCAGTAGTATAAATGGGGCAGCTTTTAGCAATCAGCCCCAGCATTTT
v_gene: TRBV19
abundance: NA
j_gene: TRBJ1-5
len: 17
d_gene: NA

CDR3aa: CASSLIHGTGAYNSPLHF
CDR3nt: TGTGCCAGCAGTTTAATTCACGGGACAGGTGCCTATAATTCACCCCTCCACTTT
v_gene: TRBV28
abundance: NA
j_gene: TRBJ1-6
len: 18
d_gene: TRBD1

CDR3aa: CASSLETGNEQFF
CDR3nt: TGCGCCAGCAGCTTGGAGACAGGGAATGAGCAGTTCTTC
v_gene: TRBV5-1
abundance: once
j_gene: TRBJ2-1
len: 13
d_gene: TRBD1

CDR3aa: CASSPESGLGYGYTF
CDR3nt: TGTGCCAGCTCACCAGAGTCAGGGCTCGGCTATGGCTACACCTTC
v_gene: TRBV18
abundance: NA
j_gene: TRBJ1-2
len: 15
d_gene: NA

CDR3aa: CASSLLRGAGNQPQHF
CDR3nt: TGTGCCAGCTCTCTTTTACGGGGGGCAGGCAATCAGCCCCAGCATTTT
v_gene: TRBV2
abundance: NA
j_gene: TRBJ1-5
len: 16
d_gene: NA

CDR3aa: CASSPGQFRQADTQYF
CDR3nt: TGTGCCAGCAGCCCGGGACAGTTCCGGCAGGCAGATACGCAGTATTTT
v_gene: TRBV9
abundance: NA
j_gene: TRBJ2-3
len: 16
d_gene: TRBD1

CDR3aa: CASSTGTSGVYEQFF
CDR3nt: TGTGCCAGTAGTACTGGGACTAGCGGGGTATATGAGCAGTTCTTC
v_gene: TRBV19
abundance: once
j_gene: TRBJ2-1
len: 15
d_gene: TRBD2

CDR3aa: CASSLGQGQGGYTF
CDR3nt: TGCGCCAGCAGCCTGGGACAGGGGCAGGGTGGCTACACCTTC
v_gene: TRBV4-1
abundance: NA
j_gene: TRBJ1-2
len: 14
d_gene: TRBD1

CDR3aa: CASSFDGTLLTDTQYF
CDR3nt: TGTGCCAGCAGCTTTGACGGGACTCTCCTCACAGATACGCAGTATTTT
v_gene: TRBV5-4
abundance: NA
j_gene: TRBJ2-3
len: 16
d_gene: NA

CDR3aa: CASSIDQVETQYF
CDR3nt: TGTGCCAGTAGTATAGATCAGGTAGAGACCCAGTACTTC
v_gene: TRBV19
abundance: NA
j_gene: TRBJ2-5
len: 13
d_gene: NA

CDR3aa: CASSLVVTGLHEKLFF
CDR3nt: TGCGCCAGCAGCTTGGTTGTGACAGGGCTGCATGAAAAACTGTTTTTT
v_gene: TRBV5-1
abundance: few
j_gene: TRBJ1-4
len: 16
d_gene: TRBD1

CDR3aa: CASSESGTSKEQFF
CDR3nt: TGTGCCAGCAGTGAATCGGGGACTTCCAAAGAGCAGTTCTTC
v_gene: TRBV2
abundance: once
j_gene: TRBJ2-1
len: 14
d_gene: NA